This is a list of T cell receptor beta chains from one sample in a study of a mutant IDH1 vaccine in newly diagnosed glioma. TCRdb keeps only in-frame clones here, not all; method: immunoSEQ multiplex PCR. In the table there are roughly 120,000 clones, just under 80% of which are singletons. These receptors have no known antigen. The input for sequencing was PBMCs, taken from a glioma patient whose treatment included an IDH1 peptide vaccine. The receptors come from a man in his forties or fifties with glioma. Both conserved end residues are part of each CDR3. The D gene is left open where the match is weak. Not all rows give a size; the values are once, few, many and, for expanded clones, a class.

CDR3nt: TGTGCCAGTAGTATGACAGGAAACTATGGCTACACCTTC
CDR3aa: CASSMTGNYGYTF
abundance: -
j_gene: TRBJ1-2
d_gene: -
v_gene: TRBV19

CDR3nt: TGTGCCAGCAGCTTGGGGGGCAGGTCCTACGAGCAGTACTTC
CDR3aa: CASSLGGRSYEQYF
abundance: -
j_gene: TRBJ2-7
d_gene: -
v_gene: TRBV5-4

CDR3nt: TGTGCCAGCAGTGTAGGGGTCGGCTACACCTTC
CDR3aa: CASSVGVGYTF
abundance: few
j_gene: TRBJ1-2
d_gene: -
v_gene: TRBV28

CDR3nt: TGTGCCAGCAGAGGTTCGTCCTACGAGCAGTACTTC
CDR3aa: CASRGSSYEQYF
abundance: few
j_gene: TRBJ2-7
d_gene: -
v_gene: TRBV6-5

CDR3nt: TGTGCCAGCAGTCTTCTTACAGGGGGCGGATATAGCAATCAGCCCCAGCATTTT
CDR3aa: CASSLLTGGGYSNQPQHF
abundance: -
j_gene: TRBJ1-5
d_gene: TRBD1
v_gene: TRBV28

CDR3nt: TGTGCCAGCAGCGTGATGGAGAGCCTAGCGGGAGTTAACAATGAGCAGTTCTTC
CDR3aa: CASSVMESLAGVNNEQFF
abundance: -
j_gene: TRBJ2-1
d_gene: TRBD2
v_gene: TRBV9

CDR3nt: TGTGCCAGTAGTATAAGCAGGGAAGGGGACACCGGGGAGCTGTTTTTT
CDR3aa: CASSISREGDTGELFF
abundance: -
j_gene: TRBJ2-2
d_gene: -
v_gene: TRBV19

CDR3nt: TGTGCCTGGGAGACAGTGGGCACTGAAGCTTTCTTT
CDR3aa: CAWETVGTEAFF
abundance: -
j_gene: TRBJ1-1
d_gene: -
v_gene: TRBV30

CDR3nt: TGTGCCAGCAGTTCGATATTCCCGGACAGGGGAAGCACAGATACGCAGTATTTT
CDR3aa: CASSSIFPDRGSTDTQYF
abundance: -
j_gene: TRBJ2-3
d_gene: TRBD1
v_gene: TRBV28

CDR3nt: TGTGCCAGCAGCCCAGGGGTCTCCACAGATACGCAGTATTTT
CDR3aa: CASSPGVSTDTQYF
abundance: -
j_gene: TRBJ2-3
d_gene: -
v_gene: TRBV7-2

CDR3nt: TGCGCCAGCAGCCAAGATCGGAGGGGCAACTATGGCTACACCTTC
CDR3aa: CASSQDRRGNYGYTF
abundance: -
j_gene: TRBJ1-2
d_gene: -
v_gene: TRBV4-3

CDR3nt: TGTGCCAGCTCACCAGTGAGCGGGAGGCCCACAGATACGCAGTATTTT
CDR3aa: CASSPVSGRPTDTQYF
abundance: -
j_gene: TRBJ2-3
d_gene: TRBD2
v_gene: TRBV18

CDR3nt: TGTGCCACGTGGACAGGGGTACACGAGCAGTACTTC
CDR3aa: CATWTGVHEQYF
abundance: -
j_gene: TRBJ2-7
d_gene: TRBD1
v_gene: TRBV10-3

CDR3nt: TGCGCCAGCAGCCAAGAGAGGGGGAATGAGCAGTTCTTC
CDR3aa: CASSQERGNEQFF
abundance: -
j_gene: TRBJ2-1
d_gene: -
v_gene: TRBV4-3

CDR3nt: TGTGCCAGCAGCCAATCCCGGGTGAACACTGAAGCTTTCTTT
CDR3aa: CASSQSRVNTEAFF
abundance: few
j_gene: TRBJ1-1
d_gene: -
v_gene: TRBV9

CDR3nt: TGTGCCAGCAGCCCGGCGATTGGAGAGCAGTACTTC
CDR3aa: CASSPAIGEQYF
abundance: -
j_gene: TRBJ2-7
d_gene: -
v_gene: TRBV11-3

CDR3nt: TGTGCCACCAGCAGAGGAACGGGGTCCTACGAGCAGTACTTC
CDR3aa: CATSRGTGSYEQYF
abundance: -
j_gene: TRBJ2-7
d_gene: -
v_gene: TRBV15

CDR3nt: TGTGCCAGTACAGGGTTCTCTGGAAACACCATATATTTT
CDR3aa: CASTGFSGNTIYF
abundance: -
j_gene: TRBJ1-3
d_gene: -
v_gene: TRBV7-9

CDR3nt: TGTGCCAGCAGCTTAGTTTGGGACGGGACAGAAGCCTACGAGCAGTACTTC
CDR3aa: CASSLVWDGTEAYEQYF
abundance: -
j_gene: TRBJ2-7
d_gene: TRBD1
v_gene: TRBV11-2

CDR3nt: TGTGCCGGAGGGGGCGATGGTGAAGCTTTCTTT
CDR3aa: CAGGGDGEAFF
abundance: many
j_gene: TRBJ1-1
d_gene: TRBD1
v_gene: TRBV10-3

CDR3nt: TGTGCCACCAGCTATACAAGGACTAGAGCGGGGACCTACGAGCAGTACTTC
CDR3aa: CATSYTRTRAGTYEQYF
abundance: once
j_gene: TRBJ2-7
d_gene: TRBD2
v_gene: TRBV28

CDR3nt: TGTGCCAGCTCGCCCCCGGCGGGTAGAGAGACCCAGTACTTC
CDR3aa: CASSPPAGRETQYF
abundance: -
j_gene: TRBJ2-5
d_gene: -
v_gene: TRBV18

CDR3nt: TGTGCCAGCAGTTTAGACAGCTACGAGCAGTACTTC
CDR3aa: CASSLDSYEQYF
abundance: -
j_gene: TRBJ2-7
d_gene: -
v_gene: TRBV28

CDR3nt: TGTGCCAGCACCTCGCCACGAGGAAACTACGAGCAGTACTTC
CDR3aa: CASTSPRGNYEQYF
abundance: medium-sized
j_gene: TRBJ2-7
d_gene: -
v_gene: TRBV6-6

CDR3nt: TGTGCCAGCAGTTTATGGCCCCCGACTAGCGGGAGTATCTACGAGCAGTACTTC
CDR3aa: CASSLWPPTSGSIYEQYF
abundance: -
j_gene: TRBJ2-7
d_gene: TRBD2
v_gene: TRBV28

CDR3nt: TGTGCCAGCAGCTTAGCGCGTAGGGCGGGCACAGATACGCAGTATTTT
CDR3aa: CASSLARRAGTDTQYF
abundance: -
j_gene: TRBJ2-3
d_gene: -
v_gene: TRBV7-2

CDR3nt: TGTGCCAGCAGCGTAGGGGACAGACCTGAAGCTTTCTTT
CDR3aa: CASSVGDRPEAFF
abundance: once
j_gene: TRBJ1-1
d_gene: TRBD1
v_gene: TRBV9

CDR3nt: TGTGCCAGCAGCCGACAGGGGGATAATGAAAAACTGTTTTTT
CDR3aa: CASSRQGDNEKLFF
abundance: -
j_gene: TRBJ1-4
d_gene: TRBD1
v_gene: TRBV9

CDR3nt: TGTGCCAGCAGAACAGATAGCAATCAGCCCCAGCATTTT
CDR3aa: CASRTDSNQPQHF
abundance: -
j_gene: TRBJ1-5
d_gene: -
v_gene: TRBV2

CDR3nt: TGTGCCAGCAGTTTCCTTTCTCGCCGACAGGGGCTTATCTATGGCTACACCTTC
CDR3aa: CASSFLSRRQGLIYGYTF
abundance: -
j_gene: TRBJ1-2
d_gene: TRBD1
v_gene: TRBV27

CDR3nt: TGTGCTAGCAGCGTGGACAGGGTAGACTCACCCCTCCACTTT
CDR3aa: CASSVDRVDSPLHF
abundance: -
j_gene: TRBJ1-6
d_gene: TRBD1
v_gene: TRBV9

CDR3nt: TGTGCCAGCAGCGCACCTCGGACTAGCGGAACCCCCTACGAGCAGTACTTC
CDR3aa: CASSAPRTSGTPYEQYF
abundance: -
j_gene: TRBJ2-7
d_gene: TRBD2
v_gene: TRBV11-2

CDR3nt: TGTGCCGGGAGAGCGGGTGGCTACACCTTC
CDR3aa: CAGRAGGYTF
abundance: -
j_gene: TRBJ1-2
d_gene: -
v_gene: TRBV2

CDR3nt: TGTGCCAGCAGCTCCAGACGGATCTCCTACGAGCAGTACTTC
CDR3aa: CASSSRRISYEQYF
abundance: -
j_gene: TRBJ2-7
d_gene: -
v_gene: TRBV13

CDR3nt: TGTGCCAGCAGCTTGGGGCGAAATGAAGCTTTCTTT
CDR3aa: CASSLGRNEAFF
abundance: -
j_gene: TRBJ1-1
d_gene: -
v_gene: TRBV5-6

CDR3nt: TGTGCCAGCAGAGTGGGTGCTACAGCACGAGATACGCAGTATTTT
CDR3aa: CASRVGATARDTQYF
abundance: -
j_gene: TRBJ2-3
d_gene: -
v_gene: TRBV5-6

CDR3nt: TGCGCCAGCAGCCAAGACAGGGGAGGGGGGTACGAGCAGTACTTC
CDR3aa: CASSQDRGGGYEQYF
abundance: once
j_gene: TRBJ2-7
d_gene: -
v_gene: TRBV4-3

CDR3nt: TGTGCCTGGTTAAGGGACAGTTCCTACGAGCAGTACTTC
CDR3aa: CAWLRDSSYEQYF
abundance: -
j_gene: TRBJ2-7
d_gene: TRBD1
v_gene: TRBV30

CDR3nt: TGTGCCAGCAGCGGTATAGCAGGGGGCCGAGGCTATGGCTACACCTTC
CDR3aa: CASSGIAGGRGYGYTF
abundance: -
j_gene: TRBJ1-2
d_gene: TRBD1
v_gene: TRBV14

CDR3nt: TGTGCCAGTATCCGGACAGGGGTAAATGAGCAGTTCTTC
CDR3aa: CASIRTGVNEQFF
abundance: once
j_gene: TRBJ2-1
d_gene: TRBD1
v_gene: TRBV19

CDR3nt: TGTGCCAGCGAGCCCGGACTAGCGGAACAAGAGACCCAGTACTTC
CDR3aa: CASEPGLAEQETQYF
abundance: -
j_gene: TRBJ2-5
d_gene: TRBD2
v_gene: TRBV11-2

CDR3nt: TGTGCCAGCAGCTTATCCGGGGGGGCCCAGGAGACCCAGTACTTC
CDR3aa: CASSLSGGAQETQYF
abundance: -
j_gene: TRBJ2-5
d_gene: TRBD2
v_gene: TRBV7-6

CDR3nt: TGTGCCAGCAGCGTAGGCAGGGGTTATGGCTACACCTTC
CDR3aa: CASSVGRGYGYTF
abundance: -
j_gene: TRBJ1-2
d_gene: -
v_gene: TRBV9

CDR3nt: TGCGCCAGCAGCTTGTCTAGCGTGACGGCCGGGGAGCTGTTTTTT
CDR3aa: CASSLSSVTAGELFF
abundance: -
j_gene: TRBJ2-2
d_gene: -
v_gene: TRBV5-1

CDR3nt: TGTGCCAGCAGCTTCCTGCGGGGCGGCTCCTACAATGAGCAGTTCTTC
CDR3aa: CASSFLRGGSYNEQFF
abundance: once
j_gene: TRBJ2-1
d_gene: -
v_gene: TRBV5-6

CDR3nt: TGCGCCAGCAGCCAAGATGGAGCGGGGAGGAACACTGAAGCTTTCTTT
CDR3aa: CASSQDGAGRNTEAFF
abundance: -
j_gene: TRBJ1-1
d_gene: -
v_gene: TRBV4-3

CDR3nt: TGCGCCAGCAGCCATAACCCGGGACAGGGGCGTAGGGATGAAGCTTTCTTT
CDR3aa: CASSHNPGQGRRDEAFF
abundance: -
j_gene: TRBJ1-1
d_gene: TRBD1
v_gene: TRBV4-3